Many counts were recorded for the clone carrying this T cell receptor beta chain. Its antigen is as yet unknown. V lost 2 bases and J lost 7; bases outside the gene matches: 4. This CDR3 comprises 15 residues. Per the germline V gene, CDR1 is SGHVS and CDR2 is FNYEAQ. This specimen belongs to a study of T cells in Graves' hyperthyroidism and ophthalmopathy. Study-level findings and limits: Ophthalmopathy prediction by the model preceded onset by a median approximately six months.

The CDR3 regions of TCR beta were amplified from RNA transcripts. The HTBI primer set drove a first-round RT-PCR of the TCR CDR3. TCRdb re-called the multiplex PCR reads through MiXCR, storing one row per CDR3 protein. Of around 250,000 distinct CDR3 sequences listed, 14% to 15% were seen once; the top ten hold roughly 15%. The source of this sequence is a woman aged 40 to 50 with Graves' hyperthyroidism that later progressed to Graves' ophthalmopathy. The rearrangement uses TRBV7-6 and TRBJ2-1; 11 positions agree with TRBD2. The sequenced sample was blood. CDR3 coding DNA: TGTGCCAGCAGCTTAATAGCGGGAGGGCATAATGAGCAGTTCTTC. Translating gives CASSLIAGGHNEQFF.